The sample holds many counts of the clone carrying this T cell receptor (beta chain). Its antigen is unidentified. The record originates from a study of breast tumors, draining lymph nodes, adjacent tissues. General observations from the study: Compared with basal-like, luminal-like tumors shared significantly more repertoire with nontumor tissue. Tumors had less TCR diversity than lymph nodes, more than nontumor tissue. That most tumor T cells come from lymph nodes remained unproven.

The CDR3 loop spans 14 amino acids. CDR1 is MNHEY and CDR2 is SVGAGI in the germline V gene. V was pared by 0 bases and J by 7 bases, with 3 bases of the junction left unmatched. The lymph nodes were axillary draining lymph nodes from breast cancer patients. TCRdb passed the multiplex PCR reads through MiXCR, listing each CDR3 protein once. Seen here are tens of thousands of distinct CDR3 sequences, approximately 29% observed once, and the top ten hold 8.1%. The chain couples TRBV6-5 to TRBJ2-1, with 7 bases lining up with TRBD2. Sequencing was performed on axillary lymph node tissue. This clonotype was sampled from a female donor with breast cancer. Some clones in this sample may be carry-over from other donors' samples. The CDR3 here is CASSYSAGENEQFF. The CDR3 DNA follows: TGTGCCAGCAGTTACTCGGCGGGGGAGAATGAGCAGTTCTTC.